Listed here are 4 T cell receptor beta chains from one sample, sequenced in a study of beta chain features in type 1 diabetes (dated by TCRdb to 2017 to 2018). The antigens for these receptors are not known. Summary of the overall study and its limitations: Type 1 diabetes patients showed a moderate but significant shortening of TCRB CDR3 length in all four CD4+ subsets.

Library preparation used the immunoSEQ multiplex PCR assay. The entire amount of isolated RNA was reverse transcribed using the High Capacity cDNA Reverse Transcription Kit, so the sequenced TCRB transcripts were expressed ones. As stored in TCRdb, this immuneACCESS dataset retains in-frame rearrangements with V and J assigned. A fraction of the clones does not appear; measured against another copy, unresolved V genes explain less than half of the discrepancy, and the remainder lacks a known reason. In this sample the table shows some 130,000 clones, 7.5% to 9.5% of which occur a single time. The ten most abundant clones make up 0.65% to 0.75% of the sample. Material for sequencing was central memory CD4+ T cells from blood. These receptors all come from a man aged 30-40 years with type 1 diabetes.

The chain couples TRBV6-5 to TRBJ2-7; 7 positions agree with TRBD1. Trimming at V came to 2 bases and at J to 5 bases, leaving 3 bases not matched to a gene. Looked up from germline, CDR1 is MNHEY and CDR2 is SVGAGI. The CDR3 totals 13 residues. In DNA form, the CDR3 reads TGTGCCAGCAGTTACCACGACAGGGACGAGCAGTACTTC. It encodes CASSYHDRDEQYF.

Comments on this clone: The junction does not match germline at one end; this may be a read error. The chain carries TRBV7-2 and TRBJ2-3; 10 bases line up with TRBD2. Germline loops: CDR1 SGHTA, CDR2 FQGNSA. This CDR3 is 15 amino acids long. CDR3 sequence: CASNLVAGGRDTQYF. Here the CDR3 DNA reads TGTGCCAGCAACTTAGTAGCGGGGGGCAGGGATACGCAGTATTTT.

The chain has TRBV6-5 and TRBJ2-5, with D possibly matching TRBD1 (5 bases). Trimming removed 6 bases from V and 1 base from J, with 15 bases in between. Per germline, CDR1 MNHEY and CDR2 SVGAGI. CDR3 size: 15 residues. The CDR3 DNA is TGTGCCAGCAGCAAGATAACAGGATTCCAAGAGACCCAGTACTTC. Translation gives CASSKITGFQETQYF.

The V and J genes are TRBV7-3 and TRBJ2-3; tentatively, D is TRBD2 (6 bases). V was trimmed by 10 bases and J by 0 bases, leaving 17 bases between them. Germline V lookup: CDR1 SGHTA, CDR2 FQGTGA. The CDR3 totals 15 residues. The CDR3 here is CAIVLKRVSTDTQYF. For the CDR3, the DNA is TGTGCCATCGTACTAAAGCGGGTTAGCACAGATACGCAGTATTTT. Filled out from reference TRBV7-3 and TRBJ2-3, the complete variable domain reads GAGVSQTPSNKVTEKGKYVELRCDPISGHTALYWYRQSLGQGPEFLIYFQGTGAADDSGLPNDRFFAVRPEGSVSTLKIQRTERGDSAVYLCAIVLKRVSTDTQYFGPGTRLTVL.